The rows below give T cell receptor beta chains drawn from one sample of a study of blood T cells in healthy people across ages. Each CDR3 protein is one row after TCRdb ran MiXCR on the 5' RACE reads. Found here are roughly 1.9 million distinct CDR3 sequences, approximately 39% of them singletons; the top ten hold roughly 23%. Sequencing was carried out using blood. These receptors all stem from a human donor in good health. Each CDR3 is given with its conserved first and last residue. The order of the fields is J gene, D gene, clone size, V gene, CDR3 protein, CDR3 DNA. The D gene is left open where the match is weak. Only some rows state a clone size, as once, few, many or a class for expanded clones.

TRBJ2-1 - few TRBV7-9 CASSLAAGTRNEQFF TGTGCCAGCAGCTTAGCTGCCGGCACGCGCAATGAGCAGTTCTTC
TRBJ2-7 TRBD2 many TRBV3-1 CASTLGLAGFAQYF TGTGCCAGCACCCTCGGGCTAGCGGGGTTCGCGCAGTACTTC
TRBJ1-2 - - TRBV6-2/TRBV6-3 CASSKAGRGGGYTF TGTGCCAGCAGCAAAGCGGGACGAGGAGGAGGCTACACCTTC
TRBJ1-2 - few TRBV9 CASSVDGRDSGGYTF TGTGCCAGCAGCGTAGATGGGAGGGATTCAGGTGGCTACACCTTC
TRBJ1-1 - - TRBV6-1 CASSEFKNTEAFF TGTGCCAGCAGTGAATTCAAGAACACTGAAGCTTTCTTT
TRBJ2-3 TRBD2 few TRBV6-5 CASSPPTGGLDTQYF TGTGCCAGCAGTCCTCCTACGGGGGGGCTGGATACGCAGTATTTT
TRBJ2-7 - - TRBV7-2 CASSTYDRSYEQYF TGTGCCAGCAGTACTTATGACCGGTCCTACGAGCAGTACTTC
TRBJ2-1 TRBD1 few TRBV6-2/TRBV6-3 CASSYWRQGTTTGNEQFF TGTGCCAGCAGTTACTGGAGACAGGGAACTACTACGGGCAATGAGCAGTTCTTC
TRBJ2-5 - - TRBV3-1 CASSHPSSYQETQYF TGTGCCAGCAGCCACCCATCATCGTACCAAGAGACCCAGTACTTC
TRBJ1-4 - - TRBV25-1 CASSELEGKDEKLFF TGTGCCAGCAGTGAACTAGAAGGGAAGGACGAAAAACTGTTTTTT
TRBJ1-1 - - TRBV28 CASMIYGGNTEAFF TGTGCCAGCATGATTTATGGGGGGAACACTGAAGCTTTCTTT
TRBJ1-4 - few TRBV20-1 CSAPDRGEKLFF TGCAGTGCGCCTGACAGAGGTGAAAAACTGTTTTTT
TRBJ1-1 TRBD1 - TRBV10-3 CAITRDRDFVAEAFF TGTGCCATCACCCGGGACAGGGATTTCGTCGCTGAAGCTTTCTTT
TRBJ1-2 - few TRBV5-1 CASSFEGANYGYTF TGCGCCAGCAGCTTCGAGGGGGCTAACTATGGCTACACCTTC
TRBJ1-1 - few TRBV6-2/TRBV6-3 CASTGRANTEAFF TGTGCCAGCACCGGTAGGGCTAACACTGAAGCTTTCTTT
TRBJ2-6 - - TRBV7-3 CASSLLGLFSGANVLTF TGTGCCAGCAGCTTACTCGGACTCTTCTCTGGGGCCAACGTCCTGACTTTC
TRBJ1-2 - few TRBV5-5 CASSLSSRDGYTF TGTGCCAGCAGCTTGAGTTCAAGGGATGGCTACACCTTC
TRBJ2-5 TRBD2 many TRBV4-3 CASSQVPGGPQETQYF TGCGCCAGCAGCCAAGTTCCGGGGGGGCCACAAGAGACCCAGTACTTC
TRBJ1-6 - - TRBV6-6 CASSYSKGRGGSPLHF TGTGCCAGCAGTTACTCGAAGGGCAGGGGTGGCTCACCCCTCCACTTT
TRBJ1-1 - - TRBV6-2/TRBV6-3 CASSLPPRLNAFF TGTGCCAGCAGTCTACCCCCTCGTTTGAATGCTTTCTTT
TRBJ2-5 TRBD1 - TRBV19 CVITDRVGETQYF TGTGTCATAACGGACAGGGTAGGCGAGACCCAGTACTTC
TRBJ2-5 - - TRBV4-3 CASSQDHTSKETQYF TGCGCCAGCAGCCAAGACCATACGTCAAAAGAGACCCAGTACTTC
TRBJ1-2 - few TRBV30 CAWSVGTSGYGYTF TGTGCCTGGAGTGTTGGCACCTCGGGATATGGCTACACCTTC
TRBJ2-3 - few TRBV7-2 CASSLRSSFFEDTQYF TGTGCCAGCAGCCTCCGTAGTTCCTTCTTTGAAGATACGCAGTATTTT
TRBJ1-2 - - TRBV5-1 CASSPQDKESGYTF TGCGCCAGCAGCCCCCAGGACAAGGAAAGTGGCTACACCTTC
TRBJ2-7 - - TRBV20-1 CSARNLLMGLYEQYF TGCAGTGCTAGAAACTTATTGATGGGTCTCTACGAGCAGTACTTC
TRBJ2-1 TRBD2 - TRBV7-2 CASSLRSGEGEQFF TGTGCCAGCAGCTTGAGATCGGGGGAGGGTGAGCAGTTCTTC
TRBJ2-7 TRBD2 - TRBV5-1 CASSLGTSSSEQYF TGCGCCAGCAGCTTGGGGACTAGCTCTTCCGAGCAGTACTTC
TRBJ2-7 - few TRBV6-6 CASSWGKGGGSYEQYF TGTGCCAGCAGTTGGGGTAAAGGGGGGGGAAGCTACGAGCAGTACTTC
TRBJ1-6 - - TRBV27 CASRADSMVWSPLHF TGTGCCAGCAGAGCGGACAGCATGGTTTGGTCACCCCTCCACTTT
TRBJ2-6 - - TRBV12-3/TRBV12-4 CASAYRVFGANVLTF TGTGCCAGCGCCTACAGGGTATTTGGGGCCAACGTCCTGACTTTC
TRBJ2-5 TRBD2 few TRBV4-3 CASSQDFSGGAAKTQYF TGCGCCAGCAGCCAAGATTTTAGCGGGGGGGCCGCAAAGACCCAGTACTTC
TRBJ2-7 - - TRBV4-3 CASSRFWDGPYEQYF TGCGCCAGCAGCCGGTTTTGGGACGGCCCCTACGAGCAGTACTTC
TRBJ1-1 - - TRBV29-1 CSVLGGTTSNTEAFF TGCAGCGTTTTAGGGGGGACAACGTCTAACACTGAAGCTTTCTTT
TRBJ2-5 - few TRBV7-3 CASSLGTGGLIGETQYF TGTGCCAGCAGCTTAGGTACCGGGGGCCTGATAGGAGAGACCCAGTACTTC
TRBJ1-1 - - TRBV24-1 CATSDGTQNTEAFF TGTGCCACCAGTGACGGGACACAGAACACTGAAGCTTTCTTT
TRBJ1-5 - few TRBV28 CASSPHERPQHF TGTGCCAGCAGCCCCCACGAAAGGCCCCAGCATTTT
TRBJ2-1 - few TRBV2 CASSELLGSYNEQFF TGTGCCAGCAGTGAACTTCTGGGGTCCTACAATGAGCAGTTCTTC
TRBJ2-5 - few TRBV29-1 CSAGGWGSQETQYF TGCAGCGCGGGCGGGTGGGGGAGCCAAGAGACCCAGTACTTC
TRBJ2-1 TRBD2 many TRBV29-1 CSVGLAGALSYNEQFF TGCAGCGTTGGACTAGCGGGGGCGTTATCCTACAATGAGCAGTTCTTC
TRBJ1-3 - - TRBV7-9 CASSPHSGNTIYF TGTGCCAGCAGCCCCCACTCTGGAAACACCATATATTTT
TRBJ1-2 TRBD1 - TRBV7-2 CASSLSGGGVLGSGYTF TGTGCCAGCAGCTTAAGTGGAGGGGGCGTGCTGGGGAGTGGCTACACCTTC
TRBJ1-4 - - TRBV5-1 CASSSRDGPGEKLFF TGCGCCAGCAGCTCAAGGGACGGCCCGGGAGAAAAACTGTTTTTT
TRBJ1-2 - - TRBV7-2 CASSLDPPAGANYGYTF TGTGCCAGCAGCTTAGACCCCCCCGCCGGGGCTAACTATGGCTACACCTTC
TRBJ1-4 - few TRBV6-5 CASRPTDWMTNEKLFF TGTGCCAGCAGACCAACAGACTGGATGACTAATGAAAAACTGTTTTTT
TRBJ2-1 TRBD1 - TRBV6-1 CASSARQGIYNEQFF TGTGCCAGCAGTGCTAGACAGGGGATCTACAATGAGCAGTTCTTC
TRBJ1-2 - - TRBV6-1 CASSVSDGGYGYTF TGTGCCAGCAGTGTTAGTGACGGCGGCTATGGCTACACCTTC
TRBJ2-1 - - TRBV2 CASSEALLRDVGLYEQFF TGTGCCAGCAGTGAAGCGCTTCTTAGGGACGTCGGGTTGTACGAGCAGTTCTTC
TRBJ1-2 TRBD1 few TRBV5-5 CASNPGGHYGYTF TGTGCCAGCAACCCAGGGGGCCACTATGGCTACACCTTC
TRBJ1-3 - few TRBV6-1 CASSSTSQGRRGNTIYF TGTGCCAGCAGTAGCACTTCACAGGGTCGGCGTGGAAACACCATATATTTT